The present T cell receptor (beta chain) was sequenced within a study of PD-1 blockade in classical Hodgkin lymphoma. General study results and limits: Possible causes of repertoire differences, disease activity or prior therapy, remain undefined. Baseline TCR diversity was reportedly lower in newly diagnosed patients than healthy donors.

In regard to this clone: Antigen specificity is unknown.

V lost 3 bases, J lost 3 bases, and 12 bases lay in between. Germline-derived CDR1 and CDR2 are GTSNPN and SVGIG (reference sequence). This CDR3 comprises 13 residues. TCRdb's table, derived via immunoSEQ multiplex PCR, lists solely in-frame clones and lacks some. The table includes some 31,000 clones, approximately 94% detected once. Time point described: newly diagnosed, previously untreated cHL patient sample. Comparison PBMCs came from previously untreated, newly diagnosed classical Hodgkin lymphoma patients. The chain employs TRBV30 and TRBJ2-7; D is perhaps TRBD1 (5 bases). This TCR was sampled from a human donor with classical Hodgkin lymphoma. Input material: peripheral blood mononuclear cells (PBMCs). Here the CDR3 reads CAWRKARVYEQYF. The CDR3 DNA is TGTGCCTGGAGAAAAGCCAGGGTCTACGAGCAGTACTTC.